One and the same sample provided the 17 T cell receptor beta chains below, sequenced in a study of T-cell reconstitution after alpha-beta-depleted transplantation in children. Molecular barcoding with unique molecular identifiers was used for the TCRbeta library. In TCRdb, the PCR reads were re-called with MiXCR into one record per CDR3 protein. This table has about 540,000 distinct CDR3 sequences, around 18% appearing once. Sequenced here: PBMCs from the stem cell graft donor, sampled from the stem cell graft. These receptor sequences come from a human donor who donated a stem cell graft to a child with acute lymphoblastic leukemia.

There are many counts of this clonotype. The chain couples TRBV5-1 to TRBJ2-7; TRBD2 matches 11 bases. This CDR3 spans 18 amino acids. V was pared by 0 bases and J by 0 bases, with 8 bases of the junction left unmatched. The V gene's germline CDR1 is SGHRS and CDR2 YFSETQ. CDR3 in amino acids: CASSLGTGLADSSYEQYF. The CDR3 DNA follows: TGCGCCAGCAGCTTGGGAACGGGACTAGCGGACTCCTCCTACGAGCAGTACTTC.

V usage is TRBV4-1 and J usage is TRBJ2-1; no reliable D call. Trimming removed 0 bases from V and 3 bases from J, with 12 bases in between. The germline V gene has CDR1 MGHRA and CDR2 YSYEKL. The CDR3 loop spans 16 amino acids. The DNA of the CDR3 is TGCGCCAGCAGCCAAGATTCCCGGCGAATCTACAATGAGCAGTTCTTC. Residues: CASSQDSRRIYNEQFF.

This clonotype appeared once. The rearrangement links TRBV27 to TRBJ2-6; 9 positions match TRBD1. Germline CDR1 reads MNHEY; CDR2 reads SMNVEV (reference sequence). This CDR3 spans 19 amino acids. Trimming removed 1 base from V and 0 bases from J; junction bases left unmatched: 7. The CDR3 DNA reads as TGTGCCAGCAGTTTATTCGCGGGACAGGGAAACTCTGGGGCCAACGTCCTGACTTTC. Translating gives CASSLFAGQGNSGANVLTF.

This clonotype was detected ten times or more. The rearrangement uses TRBV5-1 and TRBJ2-7; D not certain. The length of the CDR3 is 13 residues. Looked up from germline, CDR1 is SGHRS and CDR2 is YFSETQ. Between the trimmed V and J ends, which lost 0 bases and 0 bases, there was a span of 4 bases. Here the CDR3 reads CASSLDGSYEQYF. For the CDR3, the DNA is TGCGCCAGCAGCTTGGACGGCTCCTACGAGCAGTACTTC.

This chain connects TRBV4-1 to TRBJ2-7, with D maybe TRBD1 (7 bases). V lost 0 bases and J 2 bases, leaving 17 bases between the germline ends. The germline V gene encodes CDR1 MGHRA and CDR2 YSYEKL. The CDR3 is made up of 17 amino acids. The CDR3 nucleotides read TGCGCCAGCAGCCAAGATTGGCAGGGGGGCCATACCTACGAGCAGTACTTC. As protein: CASSQDWQGGHTYEQYF.

On this clonotype: One junction end disagrees with the germline gene, perhaps due to a read error. The V and J genes are TRBV29-1 and TRBJ2-5; D is uncertain. CDR3 length equals 10 residues. Germline V gene lookup returns CDR1 SQVTM and CDR2 ANQGSEA. CDR3 bases: TGCACCGTTGTGTCGGAGACCCAGTACTTC. It specifies CTVVSETQYF. The full variable domain, with the rest looked up from reference TRBV29-1 and TRBJ2-5, is SAVISQKPSRDICQRGTSLTIQCQVDSQVTMMFWYRQQPGQSLTLIATANQGSEATYESGFVIDKFPISRPNLTFSTLTVSNMSPEDSSIYLCTVVSETQYFGPGTRLLVL.

The chain joins TRBV27 to TRBJ1-5; no clear D gene. The V gene lost 5 bases and the J gene lost 0 bases, with 14 bases spanning the gap. CDR3 length equals 16 residues. Per the germline V gene, CDR1 is MNHEY and CDR2 is SMNVEV (reference sequence). The CDR3 here is CASSHQFGSSNQPQHF. CDR3 nucleotides: TGTGCCAGCAGTCACCAGTTCGGATCTAGCAATCAGCCCCAGCATTTT.

The chain employs TRBV20-1 and TRBJ2-3; TRBD2 is a possible D gene (5 bases). The CDR3 consists of 14 residues. Germline loops: CDR1 DFQATT, CDR2 SNEGSKA (reference sequence). V was pared by 0 bases and J by 3 bases, with 10 bases between. The CDR3, as DNA: TGCAGTGCTAGAGACCGCAGACTAACAGATACGCAGTATTTT. Translated, it gives CSARDRRLTDTQYF.

This sequence joins TRBV27 and TRBJ2-5, with D perhaps TRBD1 (5 bases). Trimming removed 3 bases from V and 5 bases from J, with 13 bases in between. The CDR3 spans 14 residues. The germline V gene has CDR1 MNHEY and CDR2 SMNVEV (reference sequence). The DNA of the CDR3 is TGTGCCAGCAGTTTGTGGGGCGCGGAGGAGACCCAGTACTTC. As protein: CASSLWGAEETQYF.

The chain combines TRBV25-1 with TRBJ2-7, with 10 bases fitting TRBD1. J lost 4 bases, V lost 2 bases, and 2 bases had no gene match. The CDR3 sequence is 14 residues long. Germline V gene sequence: CDR1 MGHDK, CDR2 SYGVNS. The CDR3, as DNA: TGTGCCAGCAGTGAAGGGACAGGGGATTACGAGCAGTACTTC. Amino acids: CASSEGTGDYEQYF.

CDR3 sequence: CASSRDWGGTYEQYF. CDR3 sequence (DNA): TGCGCCAGCAGCCGGGACTGGGGGGGAACCTACGAGCAGTACTTC. The V call is TRBV5-1, the J call TRBJ2-7; 7 bases map to TRBD2. Germline V gene sequence: CDR1 SGHRS, CDR2 YFSETQ. The V and J ends lost 4 bases and 2 bases, in that order; junction bases with no gene match: 9. The CDR3 sequence is 15 residues long.

The DNA for the CDR3 is TGTGCCAGCAGCCCCCAGGCAGTAAACCCCGTAGGAGATACGCAGTATTTT. Protein: CASSPQAVNPVGDTQYF. The chain combines TRBV13 with TRBJ2-3; D uncertain. The germline gives CDR1 PRHDT, CDR2 FYEKMQ (reference sequence). CDR3 length: 17 amino acids. Trimming shortened V by 5 bases and J by 5 bases, and 23 bases separated the two germline ends. Using reference TRBV13 and TRBJ2-3 for the parts outside the CDR3, the full variable domain is AAGVIQSPRHLIKEKRETATLKCYPIPRHDTVYWYQQGPGQDPQFLISFYEKMQSDKGSIPDRFSAQQFSDYHSELNMSSLELGDSALYFCASSPQAVNPVGDTQYFGPGTRLTVL.

The V and J genes are TRBV9 and TRBJ2-1; 11 bases map to TRBD2. CDR3 length: 15 amino acids. CDR1 is SGDLS, CDR2 YYNGEE, per germline. J gave up 6 bases and V 3 bases, and 5 bases lay outside the gene matches. CDR3 loop: CASSGLAGRTNEQFF. CDR3 sequence (DNA): TGTGCCAGCAGCGGACTAGCGGGGAGGACCAATGAGCAGTTCTTC.

This clonotype was seen repeatedly, ten times or more. The rearrangement links TRBV5-1 to TRBJ2-7; D perhaps matches TRBD2 (6 bases). The CDR3 spans 11 residues. From germline, CDR1 is SGHRS and CDR2 YFSETQ. V lost 5 bases and J lost 4, with 7 bases in between. This CDR3 is CASRGGYEQYF. CDR3 in DNA: TGCGCCAGCAGAGGAGGGTACGAGCAGTACTTC.

V usage is TRBV9 and J usage is TRBJ1-1, with TRBD1 matching over 9 bases. Germline lookup yields CDR1 SGDLS and CDR2 YYNGEE. V lost 4 bases and J lost 2; bases outside the gene matches: 12. CDR3 size: 17 residues. CDR3 sequence (DNA): TGTGCCAGCAGCCCGAACCCGGGACAGGGACCTAACACTGAAGCTTTCTTT. Amino acids: CASSPNPGQGPNTEAFF.

This clonotype was seen a few times. The chain carries TRBV6-1 and TRBJ2-1; unclear D gene. The CDR3 contains 13 residues. Germline lookup yields CDR1 MNHNS and CDR2 SASEGT. Trimming shortened V by 5 bases and J by 5 bases, and 10 bases separated the two germline ends. The CDR3 DNA sequence: TGTGCCAGCAGTCCACCGACCCACAATGAGCAGTTCTTC. Translated: CASSPPTHNEQFF.

This clonotype was observed a handful of times. V is TRBV5-1 and J is TRBJ2-2; D may be TRBD2 (6 bases). Looked up from germline, CDR1 is SGHRS and CDR2 is YFSETQ. V lost 2 bases to trimming and J lost 4 bases, with 12 bases between them. This CDR3 is built from 15 residues. DNA of the CDR3: TGCGCCAGCAGCTTTGGACCCGGGGGCACCGGGGAGCTGTTTTTT. The encoded protein is CASSFGPGGTGELFF.